Listed here are 29 T cell receptor beta chains from one sample, sequenced in a study of T cell repertoires in cytomegalovirus infection. In TCRdb, the reads were re-called with MiXCR into one record per CDR3 protein. The sample yields over 250,000 distinct CDR3 sequences, about 25% seen once. The sequenced sample consisted of PBMCs. These receptors all stem from a human donor in good health (CMV status not recorded). Some clones in this sample may be carry-over from other donors' samples.

The chain joins TRBV7-8 to TRBJ2-1, with 9 bases identical to TRBD2. CDR1 and CDR2 (germline): SGHVS, FQNEAQ. The CDR3 length is 16 residues. Trimming cost V 6 bases and J 9 bases; bases outside gene matches: 15. CDR3 region: CASSLNSGSNVLEQFF. DNA of the CDR3: TGTGCCAGCAGTCTCAATAGCGGGAGTAACGTCCTTGAGCAGTTCTTC.

This clonotype occurred many times. J is TRBJ2-7 and V is TRBV7-2, with 8 positions matching TRBD1. Germline CDR1 is SGHTA and CDR2 is FQGNSA. The V gene end was trimmed by 3 bases and the J gene end by 1 base; junction bases not matched to a gene: 5. CDR3 length: 15 amino acids. CDR3 in DNA: TGTGCCAGCAGCTTGGACAGGGCGACGTCCTACGAGCAGTACGTC. Residues: CASSLDRATSYEQYV.

V and J are TRBV11-2 and TRBJ2-1, with 7 bases that match TRBD2. Germline CDR1 SGHAT, CDR2 FQNNGV. V lost 2 bases and J lost 4; bases outside the gene matches: 8. This CDR3 is 16 amino acids long. DNA for the CDR3: TGTGCCAGCAGCTTAATCCGGGACGGGAGGTACAATGAGCAGTTCTTC. Encoded protein: CASSLIRDGRYNEQFF.

Ten or more counts support this clonotype. The rearrangement links TRBV7-2 to TRBJ2-3; unclear D gene. The CDR3 is 14 amino acids. Germline V gene data show CDR1 as SGHTA and CDR2 as FQGNSA. V shed 5 bases and J shed 4 bases, with 13 bases lying between them. The CDR3 sequence is CASSLSMTSDTQYF. The CDR3 DNA is TGTGCCAGCAGCCTTTCGATGACGTCAGATACGCAGTATTTT.

The rearrangement uses TRBV7-9 and TRBJ2-1; D gene ambiguous. Trimming cost V 1 base and J 5 bases, with 15 bases left between them. CDR3 size: 16 residues. Germline V gene lookup returns CDR1 SEHNR and CDR2 FQNEAQ (reference sequence). As DNA, the CDR3 is TGTGCCAGCAGCTTAGTGCGTGCCCCCCTCAACAATGAGCAGTTCTTC. It encodes CASSLVRAPLNNEQFF.

This clonotype was picked up many times. The chain has TRBV20-1 and TRBJ2-7; TRBD1 is a possible D gene (6 bases). The V end lost 0 bases, the J end lost 2 bases, and 11 bases lay between the germline ends. Per the germline V gene, CDR1 is DFQATT and CDR2 is SNEGSKA (reference sequence). CDR3 length equals 14 residues. The CDR3 DNA is TGCAGTGCTAGAGAGTCAGGGGTCGCCTACGAGCAGTACTTC. Its translation: CSARESGVAYEQYF.

The V call is TRBV14, the J call TRBJ2-1; D gene uncertain. The germline V and J ends were trimmed by 4 bases and 4 bases, with 14 bases remaining between them. The length of the CDR3 is 15 residues. Looked up from germline, CDR1 is SGHDN and CDR2 is FVKESK. CDR3 nucleotides: TGTGCCAGCAGCCCCCCCACCCTCACATACAATGAGCAGTTCTTC. Amino acid sequence: CASSPPTLTYNEQFF. The full variable domain, rest sourced from reference TRBV14 and TRBJ2-1, is EAGVTQFPSHSVIEKGQTVTLRCDPISGHDNLYWYRRVMGKEIKFLLHFVKESKQDESGMPNNRFLAERTGGTYSTLKVQPAELEDSGVYFCASSPPTLTYNEQFFGPGTRLTVL.

In its sample, this clonotype was seen many times. The chain carries TRBV27 and TRBJ2-1, with TRBD2 identical over 13 bases. The V and J ends lost 2 bases and 5 bases, in that order; junction bases with no gene match: 9. Germline V CDR1 and CDR2: MNHEY, SMNVEV (reference sequence). The CDR3 totals 18 residues. As DNA, the CDR3 is TGTGCCAGCAGTTTAGACGCCGTCGGGACTAGCGGGGACAATGAGCAGTTCTTC. Translated, it gives CASSLDAVGTSGDNEQFF.

This clonotype occurred a few times. The CDR3, as DNA: TGTGCCAGCAGCTTCACAGGGCTCACCTGGGCCAACGTCCTGACTTTC. This translates into CASSFTGLTWANVLTF. This chain connects TRBV11-2 to TRBJ2-6; tentative D call: TRBD1 (6 bases). Trimming took 3 bases from V and 5 from J, leaving 14 bases between them. CDR3 length: 16 amino acids. Germline V lookup: CDR1 SGHAT, CDR2 FQNNGV.

The gene calls are TRBV20-1 and TRBJ2-5, with D perhaps TRBD2 (5 bases). The CDR3 covers 13 residues. CDR1 and CDR2 from the germline V gene are DFQATT and SNEGSKA (reference sequence). Trimming took off 4 bases at V and 2 bases at J, with 11 bases between the two ends. CDR3 residues: CSATELVQETQYF. The CDR3 DNA is TGCAGTGCTACCGAACTAGTGCAAGAGACCCAGTACTTC.

This clonotype showed up many times. This chain uses TRBV27 with TRBJ1-6, with D uncertain. The germline V and J ends were trimmed by 0 bases and 5 bases, with 8 bases remaining between them. CDR3 length: 15 amino acids. From germline, CDR1 is MNHEY and CDR2 SMNVEV (reference sequence). Written as DNA, the CDR3 is TGTGCCAGCAGTTTATCAGAGGTTAATAATTCACCCCTCCACTTT. Its translation is CASSLSEVNNSPLHF.

This clonotype has a count of ten or more. This rearrangement joins TRBV7-2 to TRBJ2-7; no firm D call. The CDR3 length is 14 residues. The V and J ends lost 9 bases and 0 bases respectively, with 15 bases between them. CDR1 is SGHTA and CDR2 is FQGNSA in the germline V gene. CDR3 protein: CASTPSRASYEQYF. The CDR3 bases are TGTGCCAGTACCCCGTCCCGAGCCTCCTACGAGCAGTACTTC.

This clonotype was counted a few times. The V gene is TRBV9, the J gene TRBJ2-3, with TRBD2 identical over 10 bases. CDR3 length equals 15 residues. CDR1 SGDLS and CDR2 YYNGEE come from the germline V gene. Germline trimming cut 3 bases from V and 4 bases from J; bases unmatched to any gene: 5. The CDR3 loop is CASSERGGGADTQYF. The DNA for the CDR3 is TGTGCCAGCAGCGAGCGGGGGGGCGGGGCAGATACGCAGTATTTT.

This clonotype was picked up a small number of times. The V call is TRBV20-1, the J call TRBJ2-1, with 10 positions matching TRBD2. J was trimmed by 0 bases and V by 6 bases; bases with no gene match: 17. Germline loops: CDR1 DFQATT, CDR2 SNEGSKA (reference sequence). CDR3 length: 19 residues. The CDR3 region has the DNA TGCAGTGCCCCTGTGATAGCGGGAGGTTTTTTAAGCTCCTACAATGAGCAGTTCTTC. Translating it yields CSAPVIAGGFLSSYNEQFF.

The DNA of the CDR3 is TGTGCCAGCAGCCCTGCAGAAGTCCAAGAGACCCAGTACTTC. Its translation: CASSPAEVQETQYF. The rearrangement joins TRBV5-6 to TRBJ2-5; D call uncertain. The CDR3 is 14 residues long. V was trimmed by 4 bases and J by 1 base, leaving 11 bases between them. The germline CDR1 and CDR2 sequences are SGHDT and YYEEEE.

This clonotype has a count of ten or more. V is TRBV7-9 and J is TRBJ2-3, with D possibly matching TRBD2 (5 bases). Germline V CDR1 and CDR2: SEHNR, FQNEAQ (reference sequence). The CDR3 is made up of 12 amino acids. V was clipped by 1 base and J by 13 bases, with 12 bases between them. The CDR3 reads CASSLELVNKYF. Here the CDR3 DNA reads TGTGCCAGCAGCTTAGAACTAGTCAACAAGTATTTT.

Notes on this clonotype: Possible read error: a much larger clone is one base away. The chain links TRBV7-3 to TRBJ1-3; D is unresolved. The germline CDR1 and CDR2 sequences are SGHTA and FQGTGA. The CDR3 spans 13 residues. The CDR3 region is CASSRGTGNTKYF. The CDR3 nucleotides read TGTGCCAGCAGCCGGGGAACTGGAAACACCAAATATTTT.

This clonotype showed up just a few times. V usage is TRBV19 and J usage is TRBJ2-2; TRBD1 matches at 7 bases. V trimming: 6 bases; J trimming: 1 base; junction bases outside the gene matches: 5. Germline lookup yields CDR1 LNHDA and CDR2 SQIVND (reference sequence). The CDR3 is made up of 15 amino acids. The CDR3 DNA follows: TGTGCCAGTAGCCCCCGACAGGGGAACACCGGGGAGCTGTTTTTT. This encodes CASSPRQGNTGELFF.

This clonotype was picked up a small number of times. The rearrangement joins TRBV6-2 or TRBV6-3 to TRBJ1-5; D remains unclear. V was shortened by 6 bases and J by 3 bases, with 9 bases between the two germline ends. The germline CDR1 and CDR2 sequences are MNHEY and SVGEGT. This CDR3 has 13 residues. The CDR3 here is CASRTAFNQPQHF. As DNA, the CDR3 is TGTGCCAGCAGAACAGCGTTCAATCAGCCCCAGCATTTT.

This chain joins TRBV27 and TRBJ2-5, with a weak D call TRBD2 (7 bases). Germline assignment: CDR1 MNHEY and CDR2 SMNVEV (reference sequence). The CDR3 runs to 14 residues. The V gene lost 5 bases and the J gene lost 4 bases, with 14 bases spanning the gap. In DNA, the CDR3 is TGTGCCAGCAGTCCCTCGGGGGGCCTAGAGACCCAGTACTTC. Its protein product is CASSPSGGLETQYF.

This clonotype was counted ten times or more. The CDR3 loop is CASSERAGGLGNEQFF. CDR3 DNA sequence: TGTGCCAGCAGCGAGAGGGCGGGAGGATTAGGGAATGAGCAGTTCTTC. The genes are TRBV7-2 and TRBJ2-1; 8 nucleotides match TRBD2. V lost 5 bases and J lost 7; bases outside the gene matches: 13. CDR3 length equals 16 residues. Germline CDR1 reads SGHTA; CDR2 reads FQGNSA.

V gene TRBV28 combines with J gene TRBJ2-7, with TRBD2 matching 7 bases. The CDR3 loop spans 12 amino acids. CDR1 is MDHEN and CDR2 is SYDVKM in the germline V gene. The J segment lost 5 bases and the V segment lost 6 bases, leaving 4 bases of the junction unmatched. The CDR3 DNA reads TGTGCCAGCAGGCGGGGGACCCACGAGCAGTACTTC. Protein sequence: CASRRGTHEQYF.

This clonotype was seen a handful of times. The V call is TRBV6-2 or TRBV6-3, the J call TRBJ2-7, with D unclear. V lost 2 bases and J lost 4, with 6 bases in between. CDR1 is MNHEY and CDR2 is SVGEGT in the germline V gene. The CDR3 extends over 12 amino acids. The CDR3 protein is CASSYGLYEQYF. The CDR3, as DNA: TGTGCCAGCAGTTACGGTCTTTACGAGCAGTACTTC.

This clonotype was seen a few times. V usage is TRBV2 and J usage is TRBJ1-4, with D maybe TRBD1 (5 bases). The CDR3 covers 13 residues. V was pared by 8 bases and J by 5 bases, with 12 bases between. Germline CDR1 reads SNHLY; CDR2 reads FYNNEI. Written as DNA, the CDR3 is TGTGCCAGCGGAGGGGTTCCGAATGAAAAACTGTTTTTT. It encodes CASGGVPNEKLFF.

The chain uses TRBV29-1 and TRBJ2-3; tentatively, D is TRBD2 (6 bases). Germline lookup yields CDR1 SQVTM and CDR2 ANQGSEA. Deletions cut 5 bases from V and 4 bases from J, with 19 bases between. The CDR3 is 15 amino acids. The CDR3 DNA is TGCAGCGTTAAAGGGACTCTCACCACGGCAGATACGCAGTATTTT. It codes for CSVKGTLTTADTQYF.

Notes on this clonotype: Germline is not matched at one junction end, which may reflect a read error. The chain links TRBV7-6 to TRBJ2-5; D unresolved. Germline CDR1 is SGHVS and CDR2 is FNYEAQ. The CDR3 has 15 residues. CDR3 DNA sequence: TGTGCTAGCAGCTTAGGCGGCGACGTCTCAGAGACCCAGTACTTC. It yields the protein CASSLGGDVSETQYF.

This clonotype was detected a few times. This chain connects TRBV20-1 to TRBJ2-2; D ambiguous. V lost 0 bases to trimming and J lost 4 bases, with 9 bases between them. The CDR3 totals 14 residues. Germline V gene data show CDR1 as DFQATT and CDR2 as SNEGSKA (reference sequence). The CDR3 region has the DNA TGCAGTGCTAGAGACACGGGTGGCACCGGGGAGCTGTTTTTT. Amino acids: CSARDTGGTGELFF.

This chain uses TRBV12-3 or TRBV12-4 with TRBJ1-4; 7 bases agree with TRBD1. V gave up 5 bases and J gave up 7 bases; unmatched junction bases: 10. The CDR3 has 15 residues. In DNA, the CDR3 is TGTGCCAGCAGTCCCCGACAGGGAGAAGGTGAAAAACTGTTTTTT. Its protein is CASSPRQGEGEKLFF.

This clonotype was seen a handful of times. The chain uses TRBV20-1 and TRBJ1-3; D perhaps matches TRBD1 (5 bases). The V end lost 5 bases, the J end lost 0 bases, and 17 bases lay between the germline ends. The V gene's germline CDR1 is DFQATT and CDR2 SNEGSKA (reference sequence). The CDR3 runs to 16 residues. CDR3 in amino acids: CSALASDRNSGNTIYF. In DNA form, the CDR3 reads TGCAGTGCTTTAGCCTCCGACAGAAACTCTGGAAACACCATATATTTT.